This T cell receptor beta chain is drawn from a study of cytomegalovirus exposure and HLA in healthy donors. The CDR3 is 14 amino acids. Per germline, CDR1 MNHEY and CDR2 SVGAGI. Trimming cost V 10 bases and J 5 bases; bases outside gene matches: 13. This table comes from immunoSEQ multiplex PCR, and its TCRdb copy is limited to in-frame clones, with some not included. The sample has tens of thousands of clones; approximately 95% are singletons. This sequence joins TRBV6-5 and TRBJ1-2; the match to TRBD1 covers 7 bases. Input material: PBMCs. The TCR was taken from a young woman in good health and CMV-seronegative. The CDR3 region is CATIPTGTDYGYTF. In nucleotides, the CDR3 is TGTGCCACCATACCCACCGGGACAGATTATGGCTACACCTTC.